The sequence of this T cell receptor (beta chain) was determined in a study of cytomegalovirus exposure and HLA in healthy donors. Study results and limitations: Cytomegalovirus status, reportedly, was diagnosed with high specificity and sensitivity by the classifier.

As regards this clone: What it recognizes is unknown.

V gave up 4 bases and J gave up 4 bases; unmatched junction bases: 14. Germline CDR1 is SGHRS and CDR2 is YFSETQ. CDR3 length: 16 residues. The primer mix had 60 Vbeta and 13 Jbeta primers. Profiling relied on immunoSEQ multiplex PCR, and the TCRdb table lists in-frame clones only, not all of them. The sample records tens of thousands of clones, roughly 65% being singletons. The sample consisted of PBMCs. The receptor was isolated from a woman under 40 in good health and CMV-seronegative. The chain couples TRBV5-1 to TRBJ2-7; 7 nucleotides align to TRBD2. In DNA form, the CDR3 reads TGCGCCAGCAGCCCCTCCTATGGGGGGGGGATGTACGAGCAGTACTTC. Translation gives CASSPSYGGGMYEQYF.